The clone carrying this T cell receptor beta chain has a count of ten or more. Antigen unknown. CDR3 length: 14 residues. J gave up 9 bases and V 6 bases, and 12 bases lay outside the gene matches. The germline V gene has CDR1 SGHVS and CDR2 FQNEAQ. The entry originates in a study of T cell repertoires in cytomegalovirus infection. Study as a whole: Selection of CMV epitopes for the study included recently identified HLA-C-restricted and well-studied HLA-B-restricted ones. In public TCR beta signatures, there were indications of both CMV infection and matching HLA type.

TCRdb independently ran MiXCR on the reads; one entry per CDR3 protein. The sample has roughly 700,000 distinct CDR3 sequences, roughly a third seen once. This receptor was identified in a human donor in good health (CMV status not recorded). Some clones in this sample may be carry-over from other donors' samples. Sequencing was performed on cultured PBMCs, taken from culture after CMV antigen stimulation. This chain joins TRBV7-8 and TRBJ2-7, with 9 bases matching TRBD2. The CDR3 spells CASSRLAERVGQYF. For the CDR3, the DNA is TGTGCCAGCAGTAGACTAGCGGAAAGGGTGGGGCAGTACTTC.